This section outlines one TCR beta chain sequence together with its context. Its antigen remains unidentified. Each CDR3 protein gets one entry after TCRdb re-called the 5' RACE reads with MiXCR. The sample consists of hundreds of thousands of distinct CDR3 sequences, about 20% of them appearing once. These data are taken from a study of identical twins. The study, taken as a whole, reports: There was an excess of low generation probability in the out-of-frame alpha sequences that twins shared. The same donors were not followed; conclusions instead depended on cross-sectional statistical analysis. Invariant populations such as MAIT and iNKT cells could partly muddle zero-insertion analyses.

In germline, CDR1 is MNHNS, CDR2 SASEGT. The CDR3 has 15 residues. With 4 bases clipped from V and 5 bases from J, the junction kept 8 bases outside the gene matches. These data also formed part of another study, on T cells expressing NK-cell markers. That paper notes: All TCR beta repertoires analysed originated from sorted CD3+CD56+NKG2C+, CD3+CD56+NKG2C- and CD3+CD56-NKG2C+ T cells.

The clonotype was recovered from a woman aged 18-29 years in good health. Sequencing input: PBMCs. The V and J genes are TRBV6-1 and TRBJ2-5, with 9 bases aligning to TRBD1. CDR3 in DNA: TGTGCCAGCAGTGGAGGGGGACAGGGAGGGGAGACCCAGTACTTC. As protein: CASSGGGQGGETQYF.